This note documents a single T cell receptor (beta chain) sequence. Its antigen is unidentified. The entry originates in a study of T cell repertoires in cytomegalovirus infection. The overall study: Public TCR beta signature analysis indicated the presence of both CMV infection and matching HLA type. Study-level results: Across the ex vivo response, the dominant clonotypes were HLA-C-restricted CMV-specific TCR beta clonotypes. Pooled public TCR beta family frequency picked out CMV carriers with the relevant HLA.

TCRdb re-called the reads with MiXCR, one entry per CDR3 protein. There are 250,000 or so distinct CDR3 sequences in the sample; roughly 10% occur only once, and less than 15% lies in the top ten. The CDR3 has 18 amino acids. The V segment lost 0 bases and the J segment 6 bases; nucleotides outside the gene matches: 15. From germline, CDR1 is GTSNPN and CDR2 SVGIG (reference sequence). The receptor's source is a human donor in good health (CMV status not recorded). Some clones in this sample may be carry-over from other donors' samples. The chain has TRBV30 and TRBJ2-1, with TRBD2 matching 9 bases. The material sequenced was PBMCs. This CDR3 is CAWSVKNSGSPPPNEQFF. In DNA, the CDR3 is TGTGCCTGGAGTGTAAAGAATAGCGGGAGTCCACCCCCCAATGAGCAGTTCTTC.